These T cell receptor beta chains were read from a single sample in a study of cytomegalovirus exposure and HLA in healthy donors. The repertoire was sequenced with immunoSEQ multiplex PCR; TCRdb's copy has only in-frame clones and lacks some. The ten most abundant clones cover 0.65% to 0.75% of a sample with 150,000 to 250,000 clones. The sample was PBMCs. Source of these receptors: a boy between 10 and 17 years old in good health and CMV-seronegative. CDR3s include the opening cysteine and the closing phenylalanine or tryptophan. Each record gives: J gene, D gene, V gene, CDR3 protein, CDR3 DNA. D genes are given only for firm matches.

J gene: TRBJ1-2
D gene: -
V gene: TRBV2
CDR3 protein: CASSEEQATLLYGYTF
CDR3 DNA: TGTGCCAGCAGTGAAGAGCAGGCCACCCTTCTCTATGGCTACACCTTC

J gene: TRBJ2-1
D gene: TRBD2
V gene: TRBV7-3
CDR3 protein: CASSPTSGAGVREQFF
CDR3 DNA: TGTGCCAGCAGCCCAACTAGCGGGGCCGGGGTCAGGGAGCAGTTCTTC

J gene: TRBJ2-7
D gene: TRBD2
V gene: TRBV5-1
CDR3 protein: CASSFHQAGGGSYEQYF
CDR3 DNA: TGCGCCAGCAGCTTTCATCAAGCGGGGGGGGGCTCCTACGAGCAGTACTTC

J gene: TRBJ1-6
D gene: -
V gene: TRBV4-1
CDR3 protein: CASGLKGGADNSPLHF
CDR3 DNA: TGCGCCAGCGGCTTGAAGGGGGGGGCCGACAATTCACCCCTCCACTTT

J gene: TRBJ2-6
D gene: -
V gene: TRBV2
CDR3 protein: CASIERVRTGANVLTF
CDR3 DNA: TGTGCCAGCATCGAACGCGTAAGAACTGGGGCCAACGTCCTGACTTTC

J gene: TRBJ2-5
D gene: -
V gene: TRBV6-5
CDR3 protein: CASSTLSETQYF
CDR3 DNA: TGTGCCAGCAGTACCCTTAGCGAGACCCAGTACTTC

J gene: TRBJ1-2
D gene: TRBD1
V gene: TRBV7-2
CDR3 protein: CASSFDRDSGYTF
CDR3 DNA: TGTGCCAGCAGCTTCGACAGGGACAGTGGCTACACCTTC

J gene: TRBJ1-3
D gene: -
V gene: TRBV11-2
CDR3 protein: CASSHSRRGSGNTIYF
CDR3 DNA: TGTGCCAGCAGCCACTCGCGGCGGGGCTCTGGAAACACCATATATTTT

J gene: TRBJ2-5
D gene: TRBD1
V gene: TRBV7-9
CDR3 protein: CASTLRGDRGMETQYF
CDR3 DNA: TGTGCCAGCACCCTAAGGGGGGACAGGGGGATGGAGACCCAGTACTTC

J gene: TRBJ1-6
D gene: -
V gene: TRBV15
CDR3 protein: CATSRVSGMALHF
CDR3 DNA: TGTGCCACCAGCAGAGTCTCGGGAATGGCCCTCCACTTT

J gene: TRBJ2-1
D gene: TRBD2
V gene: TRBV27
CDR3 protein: CASSPLMAGGYNEQFF
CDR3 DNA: TGTGCCAGCAGTCCCCTCATGGCGGGGGGTTACAATGAGCAGTTCTTC

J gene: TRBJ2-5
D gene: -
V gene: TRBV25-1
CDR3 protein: CASKTDSPVETQYF
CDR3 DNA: TGTGCCAGCAAAACGGACAGCCCTGTTGAGACCCAGTACTTC

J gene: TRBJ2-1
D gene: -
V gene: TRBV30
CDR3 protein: CAWGGGGNEQFF
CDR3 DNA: TGTGCCTGGGGGGGCGGGGGTAATGAGCAGTTCTTC

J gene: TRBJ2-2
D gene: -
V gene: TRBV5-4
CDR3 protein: CASSLVSSGGELFF
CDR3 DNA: TGTGCCAGCAGCTTGGTTTCATCGGGCGGGGAGCTGTTTTTT

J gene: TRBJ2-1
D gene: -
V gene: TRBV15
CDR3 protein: CATSRDHRASYNEQFF
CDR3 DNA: TGTGCCACCAGCAGAGATCACCGAGCATCCTACAATGAGCAGTTCTTC

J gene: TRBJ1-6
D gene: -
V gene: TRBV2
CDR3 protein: CASSAGIHSPLHF
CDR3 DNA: TGTGCCAGCAGTGCCGGGATACATTCACCCCTCCACTTT

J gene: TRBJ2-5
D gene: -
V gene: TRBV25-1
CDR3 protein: CASTSDNRYQETQYF
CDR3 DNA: TGTGCCAGCACCTCGGACAACCGGTACCAAGAGACCCAGTACTTC

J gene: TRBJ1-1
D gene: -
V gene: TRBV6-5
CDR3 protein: CASSRLNTEAFF
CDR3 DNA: TGTGCCAGCAGCAGGTTGAACACTGAAGCTTTCTTT

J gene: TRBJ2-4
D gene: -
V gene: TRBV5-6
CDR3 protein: CASSLIGRGQSYIQYF
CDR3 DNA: TGTGCCAGCAGCTTAATCGGGAGGGGACAGTCCTATATTCAGTACTTC

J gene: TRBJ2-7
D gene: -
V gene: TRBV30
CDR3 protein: CASSGLSYEQYF
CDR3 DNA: TGTGCCTCCTCGGGACTGTCATACGAGCAGTACTTC

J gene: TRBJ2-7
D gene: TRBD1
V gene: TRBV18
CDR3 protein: CASSPLGTGGIEQYF
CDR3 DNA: TGTGCCAGCTCACCACTGGGGACAGGAGGAATCGAGCAGTACTTC

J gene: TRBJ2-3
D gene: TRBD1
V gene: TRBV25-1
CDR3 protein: CASSAQGAPTDTQYF
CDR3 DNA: TGTGCCAGCAGTGCACAGGGGGCGCCGACAGATACGCAGTATTTT

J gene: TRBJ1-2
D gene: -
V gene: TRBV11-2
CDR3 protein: CASSLSTLGTGRSYGYTF
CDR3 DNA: TGTGCCAGCAGCTTATCCACACTAGGGACTGGCCGCTCCTATGGCTACACCTTC

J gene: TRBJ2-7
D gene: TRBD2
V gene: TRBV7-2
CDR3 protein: CASSELAGSYEQYF
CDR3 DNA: TGTGCCAGCAGCGAACTAGCGGGGTCCTACGAGCAGTACTTC

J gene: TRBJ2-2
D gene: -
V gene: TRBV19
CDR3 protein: CASSIWDSNTGELFF
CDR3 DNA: TGTGCCAGTAGTATCTGGGACTCAAACACCGGGGAGCTGTTTTTT

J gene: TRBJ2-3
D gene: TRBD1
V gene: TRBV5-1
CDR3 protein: CASSYSGTGVPDTQYF
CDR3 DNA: TGCGCCAGCAGCTACTCAGGGACAGGGGTCCCAGATACGCAGTATTTT

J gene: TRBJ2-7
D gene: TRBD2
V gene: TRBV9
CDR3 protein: CASSVAPRTSGTYEQYF
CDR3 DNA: TGTGCCAGCAGCGTAGCTCCCAGGACTAGCGGAACCTACGAGCAGTACTTC

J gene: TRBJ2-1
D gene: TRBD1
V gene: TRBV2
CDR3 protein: CASKDGTERFSEQFF
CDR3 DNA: TGTGCCAGCAAAGATGGGACAGAGCGTTTTAGTGAGCAGTTCTTC

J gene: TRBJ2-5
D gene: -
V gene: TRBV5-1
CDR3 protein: CASSLSGAEQETQYF
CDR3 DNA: TGCGCCAGCAGCTTGTCAGGGGCAGAGCAGGAGACCCAGTACTTC

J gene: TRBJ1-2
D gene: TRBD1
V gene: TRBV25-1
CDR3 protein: CASSVDRGANYGYTF
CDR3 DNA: TGTGCCAGCAGCGTCGACAGGGGAGCTAACTATGGCTACACCTTC

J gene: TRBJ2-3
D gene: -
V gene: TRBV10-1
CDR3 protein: CASSEGGRRPPTQYF
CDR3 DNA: TGCGCCAGCAGTGAGGGTGGCAGGCGACCTCCTACGCAGTATTTT

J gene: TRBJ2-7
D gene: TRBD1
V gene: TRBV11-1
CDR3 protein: CASSPDRVLHEQYF
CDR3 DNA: TGTGCCAGCAGCCCGGACAGGGTATTACACGAGCAGTACTTC

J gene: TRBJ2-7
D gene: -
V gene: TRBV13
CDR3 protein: CASSLERWGTGTYEQYF
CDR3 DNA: TGTGCCAGCAGCTTAGAACGGTGGGGCACAGGGACCTACGAGCAGTACTTC

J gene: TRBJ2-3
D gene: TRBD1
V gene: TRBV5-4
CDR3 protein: CASTPTGVIVTDTQYF
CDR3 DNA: TGTGCCAGCACCCCGACAGGGGTGATAGTCACAGATACGCAGTATTTT

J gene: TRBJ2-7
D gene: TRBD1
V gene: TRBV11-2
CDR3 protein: CASSLDTGGLTYEQYF
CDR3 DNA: TGTGCCAGCAGCTTAGATACAGGGGGCCTTACCTACGAGCAGTACTTC

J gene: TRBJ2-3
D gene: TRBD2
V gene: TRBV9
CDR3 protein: CASSSGGATDTQYF
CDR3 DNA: TGTGCCAGCAGCAGCGGGGGGGCCACAGATACGCAGTATTTT

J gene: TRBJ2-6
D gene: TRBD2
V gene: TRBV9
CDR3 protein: CASSLQVAGRSGANVLTF
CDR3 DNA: TGTGCCAGCAGCTTACAGGTAGCGGGGAGATCTGGGGCCAACGTCCTGACTTTC

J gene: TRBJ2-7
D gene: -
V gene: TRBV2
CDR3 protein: CASKGGASYEQYF
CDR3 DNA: TGTGCCAGCAAGGGGGGGGCTTCCTACGAGCAGTACTTC

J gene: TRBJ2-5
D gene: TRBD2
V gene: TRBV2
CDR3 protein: CASRSSGSFQETQYF
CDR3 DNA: TGTGCCAGCAGAAGTAGCGGGTCCTTTCAAGAGACCCAGTACTTC

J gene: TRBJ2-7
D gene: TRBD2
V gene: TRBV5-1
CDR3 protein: CASSRPGLAGTYEQYF
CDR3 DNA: TGCGCCAGCAGCCGTCCCGGACTAGCGGGGACCTACGAGCAGTACTTC

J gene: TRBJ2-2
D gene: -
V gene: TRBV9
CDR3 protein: CASSVSPGGNTGELFF
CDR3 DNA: TGTGCCAGCAGCGTCAGCCCCGGGGGGAACACCGGGGAGCTGTTTTTT

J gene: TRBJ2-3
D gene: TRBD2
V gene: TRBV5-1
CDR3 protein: CASARDGGAVDTQYF
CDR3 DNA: TGCGCCAGCGCCCGAGACGGGGGGGCAGTAGATACGCAGTATTTT

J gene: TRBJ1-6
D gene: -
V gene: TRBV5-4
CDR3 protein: CASSFVIGSSYNSPLHF
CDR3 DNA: TGTGCCAGCAGCTTTGTAATAGGGAGCTCCTATAATTCACCCCTCCACTTT

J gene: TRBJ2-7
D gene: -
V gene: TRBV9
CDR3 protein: CASSEGVGEYEQYF
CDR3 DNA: TGTGCCAGCAGCGAGGGGGTGGGGGAATACGAGCAGTACTTC

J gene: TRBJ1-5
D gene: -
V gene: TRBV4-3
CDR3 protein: CASSQDHTTQQPQHF
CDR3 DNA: TGCGCCAGCAGCCAAGATCACACCACCCAACAGCCCCAGCATTTT

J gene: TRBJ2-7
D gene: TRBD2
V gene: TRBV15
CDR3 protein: CATEPGGGHEQYF
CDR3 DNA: TGTGCCACTGAACCGGGCGGGGGGCACGAGCAGTACTTC

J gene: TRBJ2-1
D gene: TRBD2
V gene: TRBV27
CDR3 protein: CASRWTSGGYEQFF
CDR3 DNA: TGTGCCAGCAGGTGGACTAGCGGGGGCTATGAGCAGTTCTTC

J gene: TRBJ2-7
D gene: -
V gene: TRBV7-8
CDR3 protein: CASSLVRYEQYF
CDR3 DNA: TGTGCCAGCAGCTTAGTACGGTACGAGCAGTACTTC

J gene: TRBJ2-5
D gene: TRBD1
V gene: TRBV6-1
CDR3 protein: CASSVETGGAETQYF
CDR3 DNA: TGTGCCAGCAGCGTGGAAACAGGGGGCGCGGAGACCCAGTACTTC

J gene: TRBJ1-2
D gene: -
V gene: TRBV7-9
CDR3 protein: CASTVGGYGYTF
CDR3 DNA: TGTGCCAGCACGGTGGGGGGGTATGGCTACACCTTC

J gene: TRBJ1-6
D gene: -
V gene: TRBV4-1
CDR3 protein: CASSQDRQRSSPLHF
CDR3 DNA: TGCGCCAGCAGCCAAGATCGCCAGCGGTCTTCACCCCTCCACTTT

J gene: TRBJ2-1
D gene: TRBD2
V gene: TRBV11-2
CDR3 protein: CASSLDPERGGNEQFF
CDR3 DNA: TGTGCCAGCAGCTTAGATCCGGAGCGGGGGGGCAATGAGCAGTTCTTC

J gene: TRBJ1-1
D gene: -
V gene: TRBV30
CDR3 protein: CAWSVEGGLLGAFF
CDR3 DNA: TGTGCCTGGAGTGTAGAGGGAGGGCTCCTCGGGGCTTTCTTT

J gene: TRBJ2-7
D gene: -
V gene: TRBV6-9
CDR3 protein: CASSYVEQYF
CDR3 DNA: TGTGCCAGCAGTTACGTCGAGCAGTACTTC

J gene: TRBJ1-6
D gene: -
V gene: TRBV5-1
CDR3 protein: CASSLLREDSPLHF
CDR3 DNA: TGCGCCAGCAGCCTTCTCAGGGAAGATTCACCCCTCCACTTT

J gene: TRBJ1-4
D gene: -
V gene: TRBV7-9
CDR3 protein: CASSSPGTTNEKLFF
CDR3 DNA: TGTGCCAGCAGCTCGCCAGGGACAACTAATGAAAAACTGTTTTTT

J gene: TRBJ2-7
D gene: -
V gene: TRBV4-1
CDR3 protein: CASSQARGTSVEQYF
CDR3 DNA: TGCGCCAGCAGCCAAGCACGGGGAACGTCGGTCGAGCAGTACTTC